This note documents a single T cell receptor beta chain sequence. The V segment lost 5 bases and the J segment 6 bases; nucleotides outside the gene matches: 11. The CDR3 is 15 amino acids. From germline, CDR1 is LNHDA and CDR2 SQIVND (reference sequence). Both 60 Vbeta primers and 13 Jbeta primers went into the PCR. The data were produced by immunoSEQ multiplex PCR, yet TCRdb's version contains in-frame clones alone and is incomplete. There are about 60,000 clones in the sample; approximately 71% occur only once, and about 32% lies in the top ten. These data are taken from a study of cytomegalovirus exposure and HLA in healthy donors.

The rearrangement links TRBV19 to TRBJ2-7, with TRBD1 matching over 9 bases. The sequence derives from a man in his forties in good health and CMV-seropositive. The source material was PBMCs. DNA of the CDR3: TGTGCCAGTAGTTCGACAGGGGGAGTTGGTAGCGAGCAGTACTTC. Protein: CASSSTGGVGSEQYF.